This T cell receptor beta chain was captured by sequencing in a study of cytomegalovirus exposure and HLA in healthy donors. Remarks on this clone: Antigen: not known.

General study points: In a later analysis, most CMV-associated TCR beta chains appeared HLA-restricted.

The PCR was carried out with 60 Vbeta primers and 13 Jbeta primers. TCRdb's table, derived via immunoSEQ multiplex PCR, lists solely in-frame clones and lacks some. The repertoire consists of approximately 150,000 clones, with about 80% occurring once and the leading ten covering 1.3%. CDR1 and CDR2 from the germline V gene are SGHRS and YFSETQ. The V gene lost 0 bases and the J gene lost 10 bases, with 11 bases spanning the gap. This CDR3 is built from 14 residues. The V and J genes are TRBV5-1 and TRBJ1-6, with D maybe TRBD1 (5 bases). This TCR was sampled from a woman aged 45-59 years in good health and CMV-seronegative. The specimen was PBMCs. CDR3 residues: CASSLEGLTSPLHF. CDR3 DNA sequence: TGCGCCAGCAGCTTGGAGGGGTTAACCTCACCCCTCCACTTT. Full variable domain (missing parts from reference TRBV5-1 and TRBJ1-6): KAGVTQTPRYLIKTRGQQVTLSCSPISGHRSVSWYQQTPGQGLQFLFEYFSETQRNKGNFPGRFSGRQFSNSRSEMNVSTLELGDSALYLCASSLEGLTSPLHFGNGTRLTVT.